In this sample, the clone carrying this T cell receptor beta chain turned up once. The germline and genes are mouse ones. Read sequence stops 1 residue before the CDR3 end, and the germline J gene provides the missing end. This entry is derived from a study of tissue T cells after allogeneic stem cell transplantation. Time point denoted: mouse harvest day 7 after allogeneic transplant. Each mouse received 10^7 T-cell-depleted marrow cells plus 10^6 splenic CD5+ T cells by tail vein. The CDR3 runs to 14 residues. CDR1 is LGHNA and CDR2 is YNLKQL in the germline V gene (reference sequence). Trimming at V came to 5 bases and at J to 5 bases, leaving 7 bases not matched to a gene. The protocol was immunoSEQ multiplex PCR, while the TCRdb copy is restricted to in-frame clones and leaves out a portion. The sample consists of approximately 8,200 clones, roughly 46% of them appearing once.

This receptor was identified in a female BALB/c mouse given C57BL/6 T cells with graft-versus-host disease after an allogeneic hematopoietic cell transplant. The chain combines TRBV5 with TRBJ2-7; the match to TRBD2 covers 9 bases. Sequencing was carried out using skin. CDR3 amino acids: CASSMGGRSHEQYF. The sequenced part of the CDR3 DNA is TGTGCCAGCAGCATGGGGGGGCGCTCTCATGAACAGTAC.